The sequence of this T cell receptor beta chain was determined in a study of control samples from healthy donors and cancer patients. Clones were read by immunoSEQ multiplex PCR, and TCRdb kept only the in-frame ones, dropping some. Altogether about 130,000 clones are present, around 93% being singletons, with the ten largest covering roughly 7.8%. This clone was counted once. V was pared by 7 bases and J by 4 bases, with 14 bases between. The CDR3 consists of 14 residues. CDR1 is MDHEN and CDR2 is SYDVKM in the germline V gene. The source material was blood. The TCR comes from a man younger than 30 in good health. J is TRBJ1-5 and V is TRBV28; possible D gene TRBD1, 5 bases. CDR3 nucleotides: TGTGCCAGCACCACCCCCCCAGGGAATCAGCCCCAGCATTTT. This codes for CASTTPPGNQPQHF.